Here is one T cell receptor beta chain with its context. As yet, its antigen is unknown. At one end the junction does not follow the germline gene, possibly because of a read error. The germline V gene has CDR1 KGHDR and CDR2 SFDVKD. The CDR3 sequence is 13 residues long. This sample is drawn from a study of post-analysis software for immune sequencing data. Libraries were made from TCR beta cDNA, and they carried unique molecular identifiers. From the PCR reads, TCRdb called clonotypes with MiXCR, one entry per CDR3 protein. The sample lists hundreds of thousands of distinct CDR3 sequences; 30% were seen once. Overall study findings and caveats: Those samples that were prepared in the same batch co-clustered strongly by F measure. Normalized Chao1 diversity was significantly reduced in patients versus controls. Controls had lower frequencies than patients of about five TRBV segments, which included TRBV5-6, TRBV5-1 and TRBV20-1.

J is TRBJ1-5 and V is TRBV24-1, with no clear D. The specimen sequenced was blood. The source of this sequence is a girl aged 10-17 years with multiple sclerosis. The CDR3 DNA sequence: TGTACCACCAGTTTAGGGTGGGATCAGCCCCAGCATTTT. The encoded protein is CTTSLGWDQPQHF.